One and the same sample provided the 7 T cell receptor beta chains below, sequenced in a study of blood T cells in healthy people across ages. A J-beta primer mix and a sample-barcoded 5' primer were used in a second PCR of about 6 to 12 cycles. MiXCR, applied by TCRdb to the 5' RACE reads, yields one record per CDR3 protein. The repertoire has around 1.7 million distinct CDR3 sequences, 25% to 30% of them found once; the top ten carry roughly 8%. The sequenced material came from blood. The source is a woman aged 30 to 39 in good health.

This clonotype was counted between two and nine times. The chain couples TRBV12-3 or TRBV12-4 to TRBJ1-2; 7 nucleotides align to TRBD1. The CDR3 runs to 14 residues. V trimming: 5 bases; J trimming: 3 bases; junction bases outside the gene matches: 6. The CDR3 DNA is TGTGCCAGCAGTGACAGGGCAGTGGACTATGGCTACACCTTC. Its protein is CASSDRAVDYGYTF.

The J gene is TRBJ2-7, the V gene TRBV6-2 or TRBV6-3; D may be TRBD1 or TRBD2 (5 bases each). Germline V gene sequence: CDR1 MNHEY, CDR2 SVGEGT. The CDR3 has 15 amino acids. Trimming shortened V by 6 bases and J by 2 bases, and 17 bases separated the two germline ends. The CDR3 sequence is CASSPTGQSPYEQYF. The CDR3 nucleotides read TGTGCCAGCAGCCCAACGGGGCAGAGCCCCTACGAGCAGTACTTC.

The sample holds many counts of this clonotype. The CDR3 sequence is CASSSGKNIQYF. CDR3 coding DNA: TGTGCCAGCAGTAGCGGGAAAAACATTCAGTACTTC. The chain has TRBV7-2 and TRBJ2-4; 7 bases map to TRBD2. The CDR3 has 12 amino acids. J lost 4 bases, V lost 6 bases, and 0 bases had no gene match. CDR1 and CDR2 from the germline V gene are SGHTA and FQGNSA. The full variable domain, with the rest looked up from reference TRBV7-2 and TRBJ2-4, is GAGVSQSPSNKVTEKGKDVELRCDPISGHTALYWYRQSLGQGLEFLIYFQGNSAPDKSGLPSDRFSAERTGGSVSTLTIQRTQQEDSAVYLCASSSGKNIQYFGAGTRLSVL.

Comments on this clonotype: At one end the junction does not follow the germline gene, possibly because of a read error. The chain links TRBV10-3 to TRBJ1-1; D not resolved. CDR3 length equals 15 residues. Looked up from germline, CDR1 is ENHRY and CDR2 is SYGVKD. DNA for the CDR3: TGTGCCATCAGTAGCCCCGGTGCCCCGAACGCTGAAGCTTTCTTT. It codes for CAISSPGAPNAEAFF.

Concerning this clonotype: At one end the junction does not follow the germline gene, possibly because of a read error. The chain carries TRBV9 and TRBJ2-4, with 11 bases aligning to TRBD1. Germline V gene lookup returns CDR1 SGDLS and CDR2 YYNGEE. The CDR3 length is 14 residues. This chain's CDR3 is CTSSPGTGGSIQYF. The CDR3 nucleotides are TGTACCAGCAGCCCCGGGACAGGGGGAAGCATTCAGTACTTC.

This clonotype came up many times. This sequence joins TRBV5-1 and TRBJ1-4, with 7 bases matching TRBD1. V shed 4 bases, J shed 8 bases, and the junction held 8 bases outside the gene matches. Germline assignment: CDR1 SGHRS and CDR2 YFSETQ. This CDR3 spans 14 amino acids. The CDR3 reads CASSPGQRGEKLFF. In nucleotides, the CDR3 is TGCGCCAGCAGCCCGGGACAGCGTGGGGAAAAACTGTTTTTT. Supplemented by reference TRBV5-1 and TRBJ1-4, the full variable domain reads KAGVTQTPRYLIKTRGQQVTLSCSPISGHRSVSWYQQTPGQGLQFLFEYFSETQRNKGNFPGRFSGRQFSNSRSEMNVSTLELGDSALYLCASSPGQRGEKLFFGSGTQLSVL.

The chain combines TRBV29-1 with TRBJ2-1; no reliable D call. This CDR3 is 12 amino acids long. Germline CDR1 and CDR2: SQVTM and ANQGSEA. Trimming shortened V by 4 bases and J by 5 bases, and 9 bases separated the two germline ends. The CDR3 nucleotides are TGCAGCGTTGGTATCCCCAACAATGAGCAGTTCTTC. Translating gives CSVGIPNNEQFF.